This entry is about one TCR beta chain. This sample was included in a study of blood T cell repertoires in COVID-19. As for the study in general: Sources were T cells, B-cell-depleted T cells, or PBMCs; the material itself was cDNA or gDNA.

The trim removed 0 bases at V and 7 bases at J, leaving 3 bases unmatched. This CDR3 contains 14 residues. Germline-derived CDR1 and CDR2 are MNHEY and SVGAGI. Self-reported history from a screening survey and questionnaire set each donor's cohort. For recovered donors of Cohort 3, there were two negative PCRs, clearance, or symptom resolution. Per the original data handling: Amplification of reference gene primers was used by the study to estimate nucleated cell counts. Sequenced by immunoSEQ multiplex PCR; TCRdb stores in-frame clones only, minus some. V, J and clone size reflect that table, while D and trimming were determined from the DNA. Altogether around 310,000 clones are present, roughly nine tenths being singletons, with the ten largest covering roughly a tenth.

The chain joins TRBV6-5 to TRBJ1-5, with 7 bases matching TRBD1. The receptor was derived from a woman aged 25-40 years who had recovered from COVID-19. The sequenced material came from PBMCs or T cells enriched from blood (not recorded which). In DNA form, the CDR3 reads TGTGCCAGCAGTTACTCAGGGGGCTGGCAGCCCCAGCATTTT. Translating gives CASSYSGGWQPQHF.